Listed below are T cell receptor beta chains from one sample, sequenced in a study of CD8+CD57+ T cells in acquired aplastic anemia. MiXCR was run by TCRdb on the reads, yielding one entry per CDR3 protein. The data show some 200,000 distinct CDR3 sequences, around three fifths seen once. The sample taken for sequencing was sorted CD4+, CD8+, or CD8+CD57+ T cells (not recorded which) from PBMCs. The receptors were gathered from a human donor with aplastic anemia. CDR3s include the opening cysteine and the closing phenylalanine or tryptophan. Each record gives: clone size, D gene, V gene, J gene, CDR3 protein, CDR3 DNA. The D gene is left open where the match is weak. Some rows have no size entry. The others give once, few or many, or a class for an expanded clone.

clone_size: NA; d_call: NA; v_call: TRBV19; j_call: TRBJ2-6; cdr3_aa: CASSMPHPSGANVLTF; cdr3_nt: TGTGCCAGTAGTATGCCACACCCCTCTGGGGCCAACGTCCTGACTTTC
clone_size: many; d_call: NA; v_call: TRBV6-5; j_call: TRBJ2-2; cdr3_aa: CASSYSTQGELFF; cdr3_nt: TGTGCCAGCAGTTACTCGACCCAAGGGGAGCTGTTTTTT
clone_size: few; d_call: TRBD1; v_call: TRBV5-1; j_call: TRBJ1-6; cdr3_aa: CASSLVGGQINSPLHF; cdr3_nt: TGCGCCAGCAGCTTGGTGGGGGGACAGATTAATTCACCCCTCCACTTT
clone_size: NA; d_call: NA; v_call: TRBV30; j_call: TRBJ1-1; cdr3_aa: CAWTAWRDTEAFF; cdr3_nt: TGTGCCTGGACTGCCTGGCGGGACACTGAAGCTTTCTTT
clone_size: many; d_call: NA; v_call: TRBV19; j_call: TRBJ1-3; cdr3_aa: CASSPGFATGNTIYF; cdr3_nt: TGTGCCAGTAGCCCAGGGTTCGCGACTGGAAACACCATATATTTT
clone_size: NA; d_call: TRBD2; v_call: TRBV15; j_call: TRBJ2-7; cdr3_aa: CATSREGLASYEQYF; cdr3_nt: TGTGCCACCAGCAGAGAAGGACTAGCTTCCTACGAGCAGTACTTC
clone_size: NA; d_call: TRBD1; v_call: TRBV2; j_call: TRBJ2-7; cdr3_aa: CASSDRGQGLSGRSYEQYF; cdr3_nt: TGTGCCAGCAGCGACCGGGGACAGGGGCTAAGCGGTCGCTCCTACGAGCAGTACTTC
clone_size: NA; d_call: TRBD2; v_call: TRBV2; j_call: TRBJ2-1; cdr3_aa: CASSVQAGGPYEQFF; cdr3_nt: TGTGCCAGCAGTGTTCAAGCGGGGGGGCCATATGAGCAGTTCTTC
clone_size: NA; d_call: NA; v_call: TRBV10-3; j_call: TRBJ2-3; cdr3_aa: CAARNRVESTDTQYF; cdr3_nt: TGTGCCGCCCGGAACAGGGTAGAAAGCACAGATACGCAGTATTTT
clone_size: few; d_call: TRBD1; v_call: TRBV7-3; j_call: TRBJ2-5; cdr3_aa: CASSHRGRGETQYF; cdr3_nt: TGTGCCAGCAGCCACAGGGGGCGAGGGGAGACCCAGTACTTC
clone_size: medium-sized; d_call: TRBD2; v_call: TRBV4-2; j_call: TRBJ2-7; cdr3_aa: CASSQGEGLYEQYF; cdr3_nt: TGTGCCAGCAGCCAAGGGGAGGGGCTCTACGAGCAGTACTTC
clone_size: NA; d_call: NA; v_call: TRBV7-9; j_call: TRBJ1-1; cdr3_aa: CASSFSGGMNTEAFF; cdr3_nt: TGTGCCAGCAGCTTCTCGGGAGGTATGAACACTGAAGCTTTCTTT
clone_size: NA; d_call: NA; v_call: TRBV10-3; j_call: TRBJ1-1; cdr3_aa: CAISERVGMNTEAFF; cdr3_nt: TGTGCCATCAGTGAGCGGGTTGGGATGAACACTGAAGCTTTCTTT
clone_size: many; d_call: TRBD1; v_call: TRBV6-1; j_call: TRBJ1-6; cdr3_aa: CASQNRGGGYSPLHF; cdr3_nt: TGTGCCAGCCAGAACAGGGGGGGGGGGTATTCACCCCTCCACTTT
clone_size: NA; d_call: NA; v_call: TRBV7-2; j_call: TRBJ1-1; cdr3_aa: CASSLVGGNEAFF; cdr3_nt: TGTGCCAGCAGCTTGGTAGGAGGGAATGAAGCTTTCTTT
clone_size: NA; d_call: NA; v_call: TRBV7-2; j_call: TRBJ2-7; cdr3_aa: CASSLSREQYF; cdr3_nt: TGTGCCAGCAGCCTTTCCCGCGAGCAGTACTTC
clone_size: NA; d_call: TRBD2; v_call: TRBV20-1; j_call: TRBJ2-1; cdr3_aa: CSARDRGGLNNEQFF; cdr3_nt: TGCAGTGCTAGAGATCGGGGGGGCCTCAACAATGAGCAGTTCTTC
clone_size: NA; d_call: TRBD1; v_call: TRBV2; j_call: TRBJ1-6; cdr3_aa: CASSEARGGDSPLHF; cdr3_nt: TGTGCCAGCAGTGAAGCGAGAGGGGGCGATTCACCCCTCCACTTT
clone_size: NA; d_call: NA; v_call: TRBV25-1; j_call: TRBJ1-6; cdr3_aa: CASNSLDNSPLHF; cdr3_nt: TGTGCCAGCAATTCACTGGATAATTCACCCCTCCACTTT
clone_size: few; d_call: NA; v_call: TRBV7-3; j_call: TRBJ2-1; cdr3_aa: CASSSSLSSYNEQFF; cdr3_nt: TGTGCCAGCAGCTCAAGTCTAAGCTCCTACAATGAGCAGTTCTTC
clone_size: NA; d_call: TRBD1; v_call: TRBV7-9; j_call: TRBJ2-6; cdr3_aa: CASSYSTGRANVLTF; cdr3_nt: TGTGCCAGCAGTTATTCGACAGGGAGGGCCAACGTCCTGACTTTC
clone_size: NA; d_call: NA; v_call: TRBV9; j_call: TRBJ1-1; cdr3_aa: CASSVVKFPGELNTEAFF; cdr3_nt: TGTGCCAGCAGCGTAGTTAAGTTCCCCGGGGAGCTGAACACTGAAGCTTTCTTT